One sample yielded the 24 T cell receptor beta chains listed below, sequenced in a study of shared clonotypes between healthy human individuals (dated by TCRdb to the early 2020s). Preparation of the library involved the immunoSEQ multiplex PCR assay. Not all clones reach the TCRdb copy of this immuneACCESS table, which keeps in-frame sequences only. Checked studies attribute under half of the gap to unresolved V genes and leave the rest unexplained. A total of more than 1.2 million clones appear in this sample, just under 99% of them only once. The ten largest clones add up to about 0.4% of the sample. The source material was naive CD4+ T cells sorted from blood. The cell subset or site label of this sample denotes: CD45RA+ positively selected. These receptors all come from a man aged 25-45 years in good health.

The chain recombines TRBV29-1 with TRBJ2-7; a weak D match, TRBD1 (6 bases). V gave up 6 bases and J gave up 3 bases, with 15 bases separating them. The CDR3 sequence is 13 residues long. Germline loops: CDR1 SQVTM, CDR2 ANQGSEA. For the CDR3, the DNA is TGCAGCGTCCTACTCCGGGACAACTACGAGCAGTACTTC. This gives the protein CSVLLRDNYEQYF.

The genes are TRBV9 and TRBJ2-5; D perhaps matches TRBD1 (5 bases). Germline values: CDR1 SGDLS, CDR2 YYNGEE. The CDR3 contains 15 residues. Trimming left V 2 bases short and J 4 bases short, with 15 bases between. CDR3 in DNA: TGTGCCAGCAGCGTCGGCCCAGGGAATGGAGAGACCCAGTACTTC. Translated: CASSVGPGNGETQYF.

The chain employs TRBV28 and TRBJ2-7; 7 nucleotides align to TRBD2. CDR3 size: 17 residues. Germline CDR1 is MDHEN and CDR2 is SYDVKM. After removal of 2 bases from V and 2 bases from J, the junction contained 12 bases not matched to a gene. CDR3: CASSLPTGTILTYEQYF. CDR3 nucleotides: TGTGCCAGCAGTTTACCCACCGGGACTATCCTGACCTACGAGCAGTACTTC.

V usage is TRBV6-6 and J usage is TRBJ2-2; D is unresolved. The V gene's germline CDR1 is MNHNY and CDR2 SVGAGI (reference sequence). The V end was cut by 0 bases, the J end by 7 bases, with 9 bases between. The CDR3 sequence is 14 residues long. The CDR3 protein is CASSYSTDIGELFF. CDR3 sequence (DNA): TGTGCCAGCAGTTACTCCACTGATATCGGGGAGCTGTTTTTT.

The chain links TRBV9 to TRBJ2-5, with 13 bases identical to TRBD2. Germline V gene sequence: CDR1 SGDLS, CDR2 YYNGEE. V trimming: 4 bases; J trimming: 5 bases; junction bases outside the gene matches: 8. CDR3 length: 16 residues. The CDR3 loop reads CASSPGLAGVEETQYF. In DNA, the CDR3 is TGTGCCAGCAGCCCAGGACTAGCGGGAGTTGAGGAGACCCAGTACTTC.

The rearrangement joins TRBV5-8 to TRBJ2-1, with D tentatively TRBD2 (6 bases). The CDR3 runs to 18 residues. The germline gives CDR1 SGHTS, CDR2 YDEGEE. Trimming pared 0 bases from V and 0 bases from J, leaving 16 bases between. The chain's CDR3 is CASSLEPGGMSSYNEQFF. The CDR3 bases are TGTGCCAGCAGCTTGGAGCCCGGGGGTATGAGCTCCTACAATGAGCAGTTCTTC.

The chain links TRBV7-9 to TRBJ2-4; no reliable D call. The V gene lost 0 bases and the J gene lost 8 bases, with 5 bases spanning the gap. Germline V CDR1 and CDR2: SEHNR, FQNEAQ (reference sequence). This CDR3 is built from 12 residues. CDR3 in amino acids: CASSLASHIQYF. CDR3 DNA sequence: TGTGCCAGCAGCTTAGCCAGTCACATTCAGTACTTC.

The chain links TRBV18 to TRBJ1-5, with 7 bases matching TRBD1. The CDR3 spans 16 residues. Germline CDR1 and CDR2: KGHSH and LQKENI. Losses at the gene ends were 3 bases for V and 0 bases for J; bases not matched to a gene: 5. As DNA, the CDR3 is TGTGCCAGCTCACCCCAGGGGGATGATAGCAATCAGCCCCAGCATTTT. The encoded protein is CASSPQGDDSNQPQHF.

The V call is TRBV2, the J call TRBJ2-3, with D uncertain. V gave up 4 bases and J gave up 4 bases, with 9 bases separating them. CDR1 is SNHLY and CDR2 is FYNNEI in the germline V gene. There are 13 residues in the CDR3. The CDR3 nucleotides are TGTGCCAGCAGTGCCAGGTCCTCAGATACGCAGTATTTT. Its translation is CASSARSSDTQYF.

J is TRBJ1-5 and V is TRBV6-6; D remains ambiguous. The germline V gene encodes CDR1 MNHNY and CDR2 SVGAGI (reference sequence). V was shortened by 1 base and J by 1 base, with 8 bases between the two germline ends. The CDR3 is made up of 15 amino acids. CDR3 loop: CASSYWTSSNQPQHF. The CDR3 nucleotides read TGTGCCAGCAGTTACTGGACTTCAAGCAATCAGCCCCAGCATTTT.

This clone has only one observation. The CDR3 bases are TGTGCCAGCAGCTTAGCCACGGGACTGGGCTACGAGCAGTACTTC. This sequence encodes CASSLATGLGYEQYF. The gene calls are TRBV7-2 and TRBJ2-7; a weak D match, TRBD2 (6 bases). Germline loops: CDR1 SGHTA, CDR2 FQGNSA. The CDR3 totals 15 residues. V dropped 0 bases and J dropped 3 bases, with 12 bases sitting between them.

The J gene is TRBJ2-1, the V gene TRBV9, with TRBD2 as a possible D gene (7 bases). The germline V and J ends were trimmed by 0 bases and 4 bases, with 14 bases remaining between them. This CDR3 has 16 residues. From germline, CDR1 is SGDLS and CDR2 YYNGEE. In DNA form, the CDR3 reads TGTGCCAGCAGCGTAGTATCGGGGGGCGAGTACAATGAGCAGTTCTTC. This gives the protein CASSVVSGGEYNEQFF.

V is TRBV4-3 and J is TRBJ1-2; D is unclear. The CDR3 has 14 residues. Germline lookup yields CDR1 LGHNA and CDR2 YSLEER. V dropped 4 bases and J dropped 2 bases, with 11 bases sitting between them. The CDR3 DNA follows: TGCGCCAGCAGCCGGAGCAGAGACAACTATGGCTACACCTTC. Encoded protein: CASSRSRDNYGYTF.

This clone was detected only once. Other DNA sequences in the same sample also yield this CDR3. The V call is TRBV28, the J call TRBJ2-1; D remains ambiguous. The CDR3 is made up of 12 amino acids. Trimming left V 1 base short and J 7 bases short, with 5 bases between. Germline lookup yields CDR1 MDHEN and CDR2 SYDVKM. The DNA of the CDR3 is TGTGCCAGCAGTTTATTGGGGAATGAGCAGTTCTTC. It is translated as CASSLLGNEQFF.

The rearrangement links TRBV9 to TRBJ1-5; possibly TRBD1 for D (5 bases). The CDR3 consists of 14 residues. From germline, CDR1 is SGDLS and CDR2 YYNGEE. Trimming cost V 3 bases and J 0 bases, with 7 bases left between them. CDR3 DNA: TGTGCCAGCAGCGGACAGAATAGCAATCAGCCCCAGCATTTT. The encoded protein is CASSGQNSNQPQHF.

V usage is TRBV2 and J usage is TRBJ2-3; 15 bases match TRBD2. The CDR3 has 15 amino acids. Per the germline V gene, CDR1 is SNHLY and CDR2 is FYNNEI. Trimming removed 5 bases from V and 8 bases from J; junction bases left unmatched: 5. For the CDR3, the DNA is TGTGCCAGCAGTTCAGGACTAGCGGGAGGGGGTACGCAGTATTTT. Encoded protein: CASSSGLAGGGTQYF.

The CDR3 nucleotides read TGTGCCAGCTCACCAGCCGTCGTGGCGGGAACCGGGGAGCTGTTTTTT. Translating it yields CASSPAVVAGTGELFF. V and J are TRBV18 and TRBJ2-2; tentatively, D is TRBD2 (6 bases). Germline CDR1 reads KGHSH; CDR2 reads LQKENI. V was clipped by 2 bases and J by 5 bases, with 15 bases between them. The CDR3 covers 16 residues.

The genes are TRBV28 and TRBJ2-5, with a possible D match to TRBD2 (7 bases). Germline V gene sequence: CDR1 MDHEN, CDR2 SYDVKM. The germline V and J ends were trimmed by 5 bases and 4 bases, with 17 bases remaining between them. This CDR3 is built from 15 residues. This chain's CDR3 is CASSQGGGPRETQYF. The CDR3 DNA is TGTGCCAGCAGTCAAGGGGGAGGGCCGCGAGAGACCCAGTACTTC.

This chain joins TRBV19 and TRBJ2-7, with D possibly TRBD1 on 6 matching bases. V was shortened by 8 bases and J by 4 bases, with 18 bases between the two germline ends. CDR1 and CDR2 (germline): LNHDA, SQIVND (reference sequence). The CDR3 length is 14 residues. The CDR3 nucleotides read TGTGCCAGTCCGAAGGGGGTCTGTGATTACGAGCAGTACTTC. Residues: CASPKGVCDYEQYF.

The V gene is TRBV4-3, the J gene TRBJ2-1, with TRBD2 as a possible D gene (6 bases). V gave up 2 bases and J gave up 12 bases, with 14 bases separating them. This CDR3 region has 13 residues. Germline assignment: CDR1 LGHNA and CDR2 YSLEER. This chain's CDR3 is CASSQSSRDWQFF. The CDR3 DNA sequence: TGCGCCAGCAGCCAATCTAGCAGGGACTGGCAGTTCTTC.

J is TRBJ2-7 and V is TRBV9, with TRBD2 matching 10 bases. Germline V gene lookup returns CDR1 SGDLS and CDR2 YYNGEE. The V gene end was trimmed by 0 bases and the J gene end by 4 bases; junction bases not matched to a gene: 10. The CDR3 consists of 17 residues. The CDR3 loop is CASSVGKQSGRAYEQYF. The DNA of the CDR3 is TGTGCCAGCAGCGTAGGGAAACAGAGCGGGAGGGCTTACGAGCAGTACTTC.

On this clone: The sample carries other DNA sequences with the same CDR3. The V call is TRBV5-1, the J call TRBJ1-2; D unclear. V was cut by 0 bases and J by 0 bases, with 6 bases left in between. Looked up from germline, CDR1 is SGHRS and CDR2 is YFSETQ. CDR3 size: 14 residues. The CDR3 sequence is CASSLDSTNYGYTF. The CDR3 region has the DNA TGCGCCAGCAGCTTGGATTCGACTAACTATGGCTACACCTTC. Complete variable domain (other parts from reference TRBV5-1 and TRBJ1-2): KAGVTQTPRYLIKTRGQQVTLSCSPISGHRSVSWYQQTPGQGLQFLFEYFSETQRNKGNFPGRFSGRQFSNSRSEMNVSTLELGDSALYLCASSLDSTNYGYTFGSGTRLTVV.

In its sample, this clone was seen once. V usage is TRBV5-1 and J usage is TRBJ2-1; 10 nucleotides line up with TRBD2. Germline V lookup: CDR1 SGHRS, CDR2 YFSETQ. V shed 2 bases and J 6 bases; nucleotides not matched to a gene: 8. This CDR3 region has 16 residues. The CDR3 loop reads CASSFQAGGAGNEQFF. The CDR3 nucleotides are TGCGCCAGCAGCTTTCAAGCGGGAGGGGCGGGCAATGAGCAGTTCTTC.

In its sample, this clone was seen a few times. The chain is built from TRBV7-9 and TRBJ1-5; D unresolved. From germline, CDR1 is SEHNR and CDR2 FQNEAQ (reference sequence). V was cut by 5 bases and J by 3 bases, with 17 bases left in between. This CDR3 is built from 16 residues. DNA of the CDR3: TGTGCCAGCAGCCGCGGGTCAGGCACTTCCAATCAGCCCCAGCATTTT. This translates into CASSRGSGTSNQPQHF.